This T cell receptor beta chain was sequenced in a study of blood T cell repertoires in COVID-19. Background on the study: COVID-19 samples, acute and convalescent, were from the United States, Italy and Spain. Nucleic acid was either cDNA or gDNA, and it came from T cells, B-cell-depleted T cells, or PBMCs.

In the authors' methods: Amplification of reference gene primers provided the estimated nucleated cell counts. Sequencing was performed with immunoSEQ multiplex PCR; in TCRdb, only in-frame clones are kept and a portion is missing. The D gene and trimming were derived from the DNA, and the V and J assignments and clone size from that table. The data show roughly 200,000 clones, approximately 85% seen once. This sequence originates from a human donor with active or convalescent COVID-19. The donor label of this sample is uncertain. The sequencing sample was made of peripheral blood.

Written as DNA, the CDR3 is TGTGCCAGCAGCTTAGACCTATCCCAAGAGACCCAGTACTTC. Residues: CASSLDLSQETQYF. This chain links TRBV11-2 with TRBJ2-5; no reliable D call. With 0 bases removed from V and 1 base from J, the gap between germline ends came to 6 bases. The germline gives CDR1 SGHAT, CDR2 FQNNGV. The CDR3 consists of 14 residues.